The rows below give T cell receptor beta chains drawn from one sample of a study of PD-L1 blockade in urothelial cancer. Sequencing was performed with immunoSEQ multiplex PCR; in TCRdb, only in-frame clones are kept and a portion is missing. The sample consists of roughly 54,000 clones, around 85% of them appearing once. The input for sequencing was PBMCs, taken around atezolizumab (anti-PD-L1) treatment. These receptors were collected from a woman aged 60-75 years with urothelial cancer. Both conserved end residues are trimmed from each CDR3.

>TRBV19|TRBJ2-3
ASTLGLAGPDTQY
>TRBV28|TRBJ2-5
ASSVLAGGETQY
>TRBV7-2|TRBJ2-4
ASSLYSTLAKNIQY
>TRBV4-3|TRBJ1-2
ASSQDLARRTLGYT
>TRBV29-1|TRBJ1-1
SVSVAGKNTEAF
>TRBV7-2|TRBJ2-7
ASSILVEQY
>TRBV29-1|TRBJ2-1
SVVGAGSPDEQF
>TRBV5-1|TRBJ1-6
ASSLGRVSYNSPLH
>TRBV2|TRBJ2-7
ASSVARYEQY
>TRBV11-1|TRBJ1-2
ASTPDRGGRGYT
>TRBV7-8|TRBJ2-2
ASSLGRSTGELF
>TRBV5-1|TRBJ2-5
ASSLDVEETQY
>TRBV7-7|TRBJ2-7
ASSLANQGEQY
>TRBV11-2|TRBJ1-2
ASREQGRYGYT
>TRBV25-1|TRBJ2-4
ASSKPGDRVIQY
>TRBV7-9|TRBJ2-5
ASSFGLAQETQY
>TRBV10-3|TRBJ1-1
AINDRANTEAF
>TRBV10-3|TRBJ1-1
AISESSGGTEAF
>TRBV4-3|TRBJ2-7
ASSQEWTSGLGVQKSSYEQY
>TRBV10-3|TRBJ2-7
AITKSGGTYEQY
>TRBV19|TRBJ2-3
ASSTRTRMSADTQY
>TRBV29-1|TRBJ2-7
SVAYLAGVGEQY
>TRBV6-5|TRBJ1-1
ASSYLGRTEAF
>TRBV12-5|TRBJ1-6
ASGQNNSPLH
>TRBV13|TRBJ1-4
ASSLGRRTEKLF
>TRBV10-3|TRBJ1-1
AISELTGVTEAF
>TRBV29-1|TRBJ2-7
SVAEGRTYEQY
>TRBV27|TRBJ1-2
ASSFRGFYGYT
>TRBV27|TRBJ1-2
ASSFRRNYGYT
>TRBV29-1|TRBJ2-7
SVAQNTYEQY
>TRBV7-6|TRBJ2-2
ASSSGLAYTGELF
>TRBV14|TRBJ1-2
ASSQDMARGYGYT
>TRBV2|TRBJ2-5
ASSGASGGHQETQY
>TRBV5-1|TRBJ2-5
ASSWAEGEETQY
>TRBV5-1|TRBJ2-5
ASSPGQGGETQY
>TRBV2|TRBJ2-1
ASSGLENNEQF
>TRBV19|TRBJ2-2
ASKYGTGGLGELF
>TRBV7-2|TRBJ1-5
ASSFYFDPGQSNQPQH
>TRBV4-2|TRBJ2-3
ASSRLGAGADTQY
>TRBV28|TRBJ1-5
ASNVQGSQPQH
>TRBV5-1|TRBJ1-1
ASSLGTGPTEAF
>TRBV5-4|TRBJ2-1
ASSFLNEQF
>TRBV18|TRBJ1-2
ASSLAGYGYT
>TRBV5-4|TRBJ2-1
ASSLVAGGYNEQF
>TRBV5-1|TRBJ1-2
ASSETGFYDYT
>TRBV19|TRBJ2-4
ASRSEGLAKNIQY
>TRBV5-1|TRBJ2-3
ASRNSGATDTQY
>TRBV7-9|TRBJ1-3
ASSLALTPNTIY
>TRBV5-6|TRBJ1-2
ASSPVVMGARGYT
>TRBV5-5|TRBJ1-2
ASSLGRDRRNYGYT
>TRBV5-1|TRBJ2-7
ASSLRTGFSSYEQY
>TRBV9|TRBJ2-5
ASSPRLGEETQY
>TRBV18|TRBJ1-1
ASSQTGPEAF
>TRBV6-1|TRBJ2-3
ASRGRGWGTDTQY
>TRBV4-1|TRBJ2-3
ASSLGQGATDTQY
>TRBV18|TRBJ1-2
ASSPDVGGYGYT
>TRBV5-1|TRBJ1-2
ASSLGQGAYGYT
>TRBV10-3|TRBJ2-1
AIRSTSGRANEQF
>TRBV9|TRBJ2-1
ASSPRAGGPNEQF